These 16 T cell receptor beta chains came from one sample sequenced in a study of blood T cell repertoires in COVID-19. Profiled with immunoSEQ multiplex PCR; TCRdb holds only in-frame clones, not every one. This repertoire shows roughly 13,000 clones, around nine tenths found once; its top ten account for just over 50%. Sequencing was done on a sample of peripheral blood. The receptors were gathered from a man older than 75 with acute or convalescent COVID-19.

The chain has TRBV3-1 (or the pseudogene TRBV3-2) and TRBJ2-1; 7 positions match TRBD1. The CDR3 has 15 amino acids. In germline, CDR1 is LGHDT, CDR2 YNNKEL (reference sequence). Losses at the gene ends were 4 bases for V and 4 bases for J; bases not matched to a gene: 7. Written as DNA, the CDR3 is TGTGCCAGCAGCCCCTCCGGGACAGTTTACAATGAGCAGTTCTTC. Translated, it gives CASSPSGTVYNEQFF.

The CDR3 DNA reads TGTGCCAGCAGCTTCCGGACTAGCGGGAGCTACGAGCAGTACTTC. Encoded protein: CASSFRTSGSYEQYF. This chain uses TRBV7-6 with TRBJ2-7, with 13 positions matching TRBD2. The CDR3 extends over 15 amino acids. The junction had 2 bases not matched to a gene; V was cut back by 3 bases and J by 3 bases. Germline CDR1 and CDR2: SGHVS and FNYEAQ.

The rearrangement joins TRBV5-1 to TRBJ2-3, with TRBD2 matching over 7 bases. Trimming took 3 bases from V and 2 from J; bases not matched to a gene: 12. This CDR3 contains 17 residues. Looked up from germline, CDR1 is SGHRS and CDR2 is YFSETQ. CDR3 nucleotides: TGCGCCAGCAGCTCCCGGGGAGGGCGGGAAGTCACAGATACGCAGTATTTT. Encoded protein: CASSSRGGREVTDTQYF.

This chain uses TRBV5-1 with TRBJ1-2; D perhaps matches TRBD1 (5 bases). Trimming shortened V by 0 bases and J by 8 bases, and 17 bases separated the two germline ends. The CDR3 contains 15 residues. CDR1 and CDR2 (germline): SGHRS, YFSETQ. CDR3 bases: TGCGCCAGCAGCTTGGTTGGGGGGAAACCTTCCGGCTACACCTTC. Its protein product is CASSLVGGKPSGYTF.

In the case of this clone: An end of the junction differs from the germline gene, which may be a read error. The V gene is TRBV7-7, the J gene TRBJ2-3, with 9 bases fitting TRBD2. The CDR3 runs 15 residues. The V gene's germline CDR1 is SSHAT and CDR2 FNYEAQ (reference sequence). CDR3 coding DNA: TGTGCTAGCAGCTCTAGCGGGGCTAGCACAGATACGCAGTATTTT. Translation: CASSSSGASTDTQYF. Complete variable domain (other parts from reference TRBV7-7 and TRBJ2-3): GAGVSQSPRYKVTKRGQDVTLRCDPISSHATLYWYQQALGQGPEFLTYFNYEAQPDKSGLPSDRFSAERPEGSISTLTIQRTEQRDSAMYRCASSSSGASTDTQYFGPGTRLTVL.

The rearrangement links TRBV4-1 to TRBJ1-2; TRBD1 matches 8 bases. CDR1 is MGHRA and CDR2 is YSYEKL in the germline V gene. The CDR3 spans 15 residues. V dropped 0 bases and J dropped 2; count of bases not matched to a gene: 2. CDR3 sequence: CASSQDRQGNYGYTF. The CDR3 DNA is TGCGCCAGCAGCCAAGATCGACAGGGGAACTATGGCTACACCTTC.

The chain employs TRBV10-3 and TRBJ1-2, with D unclear. V was trimmed by 4 bases and J by 4 bases, leaving 16 bases between them. This CDR3 contains 15 residues. CDR1 ENHRY and CDR2 SYGVKD come from the germline V gene. Here the CDR3 reads CAISVQPYGGYGYTF. The CDR3 DNA reads TGTGCCATCAGTGTCCAGCCCTACGGCGGCTATGGCTACACCTTC.

This clone was observed a single time. The chain recombines TRBV5-1 with TRBJ1-2; perhaps TRBD1 as D (6 bases). Trimming shortened V by 0 bases and J by 4 bases, and 13 bases separated the two germline ends. The CDR3 runs 15 residues. Germline V lookup: CDR1 SGHRS, CDR2 YFSETQ. The CDR3 region is CASSLEWTAVYGYTF. The CDR3 DNA is TGCGCCAGCAGCTTGGAATGGACAGCCGTCTATGGCTACACCTTC.

V is TRBV18 and J is TRBJ2-1, with no clear D. Germline lookup yields CDR1 KGHSH and CDR2 LQKENI. This CDR3 spans 15 amino acids. Trimming cost V 3 bases and J 2 bases, with 11 bases left between them. The DNA for the CDR3 is TGTGCCAGCTCACCTTCGGCTAGAGCCTACAATGAGCAGTTCTTC. This encodes CASSPSARAYNEQFF.

This clone showed up just a few times. The V call is TRBV27, the J call TRBJ2-2; D might be TRBD2 (6 bases). Trimming took off 5 bases at V and 4 bases at J, with 17 bases between the two ends. The CDR3 length is 16 residues. Germline V CDR1 and CDR2: MNHEY, SMNVEV (reference sequence). The CDR3 here is CASSPWSSVGTGELFF. The CDR3 region has the DNA TGTGCCAGCAGTCCCTGGTCTAGCGTTGGCACCGGGGAGCTGTTTTTT.

The V call is TRBV7-3, the J call TRBJ2-1; 11 positions match TRBD2. The trim removed 6 bases at V and 4 bases at J, leaving 5 bases unmatched. The V gene's germline CDR1 is SGHTA and CDR2 FQGTGA. The CDR3 is 15 residues long. For the CDR3, the DNA is TGTGCCAGCAGTTTAGCGGGAGGGCCTTACAATGAGCAGTTCTTC. Translation: CASSLAGGPYNEQFF.

This clone was counted a single time. V is TRBV24-1 and J is TRBJ2-7; D is ambiguous. This CDR3 has 14 residues. V lost 10 bases and J lost 2, with 17 bases in between. Germline V gives CDR1 KGHDR, CDR2 SFDVKD. The DNA for the CDR3 is TGTGCCACAATAAAGACTGGAGTCGCCTACGAGCAGTACTTC. Translating it yields CATIKTGVAYEQYF.

The genes are TRBV6-5 and TRBJ1-5; a possible D gene is TRBD1 (5 bases). Deletions cut 7 bases from V and 5 bases from J, with 18 bases between. Germline V gives CDR1 MNHEY, CDR2 SVGAGI. The CDR3 has 15 amino acids. The CDR3 here is CASTPAWGGYQPQHF. The CDR3 DNA is TGTGCCAGCACCCCAGCCTGGGGGGGTTATCAGCCCCAGCATTTT.

The chain couples TRBV30 to TRBJ2-1, with 11 nucleotides matching TRBD2. The CDR3 contains 15 residues. The ends lost 3 bases at V and 5 bases at J; junction bases unmatched: 6. CDR1 is GTSNPN, CDR2 SVGIG, per germline (reference sequence). The DNA for the CDR3 is TGTGCCTGGAGAAGGTTGACTAGCGGGGACAATGAGCAGTTCTTC. This codes for CAWRRLTSGDNEQFF.

The chain has TRBV6-2 or TRBV6-3 and TRBJ1-1; 7 nucleotides align to TRBD1. J gave up 7 bases and V 5 bases, and 7 bases lay outside the gene matches. CDR1 and CDR2 (germline): MNHEY, SVGEGT. The CDR3 contains 13 residues. CDR3 protein: CASSDRVSGEAFF. CDR3 in DNA: TGTGCCAGCAGTGACAGGGTAAGCGGTGAAGCTTTCTTT.

The table lists this clone with a count of one. The V call is TRBV5-1, the J call TRBJ2-5; possibly TRBD2 for D (6 bases). Between the trimmed V and J ends, which lost 2 bases and 1 base, there was a span of 15 bases. The length of the CDR3 is 16 residues. Germline V gene sequence: CDR1 SGHRS, CDR2 YFSETQ. CDR3 protein: CASSFGAGTRQETQYF. The CDR3, as DNA: TGCGCCAGCAGCTTTGGGGCGGGGACTCGCCAAGAGACCCAGTACTTC.